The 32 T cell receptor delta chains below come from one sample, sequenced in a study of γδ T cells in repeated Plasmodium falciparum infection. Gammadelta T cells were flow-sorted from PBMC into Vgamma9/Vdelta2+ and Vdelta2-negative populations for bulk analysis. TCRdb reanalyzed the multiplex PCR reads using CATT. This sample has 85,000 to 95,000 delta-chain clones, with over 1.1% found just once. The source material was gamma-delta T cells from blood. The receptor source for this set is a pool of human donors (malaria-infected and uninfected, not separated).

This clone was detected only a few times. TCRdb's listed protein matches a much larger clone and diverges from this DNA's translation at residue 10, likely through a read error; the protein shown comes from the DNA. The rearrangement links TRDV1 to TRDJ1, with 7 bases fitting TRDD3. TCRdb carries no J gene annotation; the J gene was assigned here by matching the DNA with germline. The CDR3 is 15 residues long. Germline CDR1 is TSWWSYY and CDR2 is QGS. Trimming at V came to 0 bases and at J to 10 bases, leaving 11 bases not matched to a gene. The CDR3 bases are TGTGCTCTTGGGGAACTACCCCGTCACGGGGGGATACTCATCTTT. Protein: CALGELPRHGGILIF.

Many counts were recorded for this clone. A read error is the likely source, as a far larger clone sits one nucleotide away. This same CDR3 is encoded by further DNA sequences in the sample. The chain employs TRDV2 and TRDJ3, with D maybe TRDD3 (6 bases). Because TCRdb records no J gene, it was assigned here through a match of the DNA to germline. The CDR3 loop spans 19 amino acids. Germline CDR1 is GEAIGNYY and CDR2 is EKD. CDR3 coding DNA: TGTGCCTGCGACACCATCGGGGGAGCGGGTTCGTGGGACACCCGACAGATGTTTTTC. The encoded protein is CACDTIGGAGSWDTRQMFF.

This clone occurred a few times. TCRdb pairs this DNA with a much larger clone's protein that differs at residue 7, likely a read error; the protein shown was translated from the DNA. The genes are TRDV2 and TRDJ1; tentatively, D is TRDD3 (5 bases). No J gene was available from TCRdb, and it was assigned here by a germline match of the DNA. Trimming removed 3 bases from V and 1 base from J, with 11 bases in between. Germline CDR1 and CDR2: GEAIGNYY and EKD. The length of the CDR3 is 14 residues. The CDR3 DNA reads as TGTGCCTGTGACGGGATTAATGCCACCGATAAACTCATCTTT. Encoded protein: CACDGINATDKLIF.

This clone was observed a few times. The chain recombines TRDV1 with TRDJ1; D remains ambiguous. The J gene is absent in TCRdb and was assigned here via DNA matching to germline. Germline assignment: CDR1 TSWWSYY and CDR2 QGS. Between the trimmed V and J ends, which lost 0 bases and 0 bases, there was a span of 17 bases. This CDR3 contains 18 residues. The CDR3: CALGELFNFYSYTDKLIF. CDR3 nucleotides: TGTGCTCTTGGGGAACTTTTCAATTTCTACAGTTACACCGATAAACTCATCTTT.

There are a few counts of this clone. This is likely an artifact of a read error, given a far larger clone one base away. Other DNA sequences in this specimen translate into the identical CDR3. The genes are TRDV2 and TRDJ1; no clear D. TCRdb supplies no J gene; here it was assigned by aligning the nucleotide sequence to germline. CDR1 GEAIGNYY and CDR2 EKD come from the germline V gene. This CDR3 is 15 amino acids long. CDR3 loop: CACDTVVPDTDKLIF. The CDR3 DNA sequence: TGTGCCTGTGACACCGTGGTACCCGACACTGATAAACTCATCTTT.

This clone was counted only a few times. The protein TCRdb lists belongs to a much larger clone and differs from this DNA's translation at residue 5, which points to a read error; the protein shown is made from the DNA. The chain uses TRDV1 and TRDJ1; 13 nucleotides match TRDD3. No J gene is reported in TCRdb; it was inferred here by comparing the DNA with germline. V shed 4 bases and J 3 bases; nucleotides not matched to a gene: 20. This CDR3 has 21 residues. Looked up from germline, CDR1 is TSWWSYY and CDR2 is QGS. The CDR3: CALGVPFPPSTGGYAPDKLIF. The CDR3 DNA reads TGTGCTCTTGGGGTTCCGTTCCCTCCCAGTACTGGGGGATACGCTCCCGATAAACTCATCTTT.

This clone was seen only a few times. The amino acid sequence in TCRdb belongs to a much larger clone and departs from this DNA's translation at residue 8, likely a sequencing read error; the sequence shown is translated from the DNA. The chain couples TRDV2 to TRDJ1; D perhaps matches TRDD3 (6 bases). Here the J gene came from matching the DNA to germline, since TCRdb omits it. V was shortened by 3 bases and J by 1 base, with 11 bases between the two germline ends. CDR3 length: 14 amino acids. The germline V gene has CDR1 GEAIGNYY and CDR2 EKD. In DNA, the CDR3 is TGTGCCTGTGACTCACTGGGACGCACCGATAAACTCATCTTT. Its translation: CACDSLGRTDKLIF.

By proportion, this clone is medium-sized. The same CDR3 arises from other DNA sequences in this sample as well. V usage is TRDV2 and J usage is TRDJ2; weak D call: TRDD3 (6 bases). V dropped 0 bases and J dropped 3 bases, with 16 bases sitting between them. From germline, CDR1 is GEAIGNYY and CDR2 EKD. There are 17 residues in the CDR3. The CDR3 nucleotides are TGTGCCTGTGACACCGTACTGGGAACGAACCTGACAGCACAACTCTTCTTT. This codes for CACDTVLGTNLTAQLFF.

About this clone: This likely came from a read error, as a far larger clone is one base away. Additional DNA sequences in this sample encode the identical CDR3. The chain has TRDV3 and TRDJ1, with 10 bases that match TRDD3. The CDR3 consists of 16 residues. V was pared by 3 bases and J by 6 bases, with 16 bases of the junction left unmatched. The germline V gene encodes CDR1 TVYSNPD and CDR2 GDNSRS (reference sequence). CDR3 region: CALIRPTGGFPNKLIF. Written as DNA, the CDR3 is TGTGCCTTGATCCGTCCGACTGGGGGATTTCCAAATAAACTCATCTTT.

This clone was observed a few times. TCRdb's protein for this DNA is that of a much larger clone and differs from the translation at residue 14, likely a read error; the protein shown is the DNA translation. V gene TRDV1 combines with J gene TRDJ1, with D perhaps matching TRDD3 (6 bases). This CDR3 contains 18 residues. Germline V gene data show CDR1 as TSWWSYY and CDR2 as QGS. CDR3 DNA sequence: TGTGCTCTTGGGGGGCCAGAAGGGGGGAAACGGTACACCAATAAACTCATCTTT. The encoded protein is CALGGPEGGKRYTNKLIF.

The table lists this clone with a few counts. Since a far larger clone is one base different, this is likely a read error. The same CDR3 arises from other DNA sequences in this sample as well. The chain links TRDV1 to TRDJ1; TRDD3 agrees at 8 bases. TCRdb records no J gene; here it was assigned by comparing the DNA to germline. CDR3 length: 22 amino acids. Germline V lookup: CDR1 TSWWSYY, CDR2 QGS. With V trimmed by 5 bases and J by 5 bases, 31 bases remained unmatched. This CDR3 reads CALGTPWNRLSGDIRPIDKLIF. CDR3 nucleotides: TGTGCTCTTGGGACTCCGTGGAATCGGCTGTCGGGGGATATTCGTCCTATAGATAAACTCATCTTT.

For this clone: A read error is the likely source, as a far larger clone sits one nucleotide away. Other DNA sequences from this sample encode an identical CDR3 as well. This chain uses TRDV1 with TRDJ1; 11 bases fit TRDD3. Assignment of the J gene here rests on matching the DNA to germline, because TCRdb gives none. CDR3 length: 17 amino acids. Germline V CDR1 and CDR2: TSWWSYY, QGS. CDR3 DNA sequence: TGTGCTCTTGGGGAATTTCCCCCTGGGGGATACTCCGACAAACTCATCTTT. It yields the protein CALGEFPPGGYSDKLIF.

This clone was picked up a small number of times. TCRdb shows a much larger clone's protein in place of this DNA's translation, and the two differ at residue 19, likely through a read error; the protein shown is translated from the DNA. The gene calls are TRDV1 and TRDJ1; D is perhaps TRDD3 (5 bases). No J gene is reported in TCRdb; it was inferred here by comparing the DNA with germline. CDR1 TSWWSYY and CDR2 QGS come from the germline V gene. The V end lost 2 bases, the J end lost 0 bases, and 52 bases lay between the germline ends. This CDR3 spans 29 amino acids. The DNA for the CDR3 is TGTGCTCTTGGGGAAGGTAGGAACAGATTCGTGTCCCGGATGGTTGAACCCCCTCACCTGGGCCCTTACACCGATAAACTCATCTTT. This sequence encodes CALGEGRNRFVSRMVEPPHLGPYTDKLIF.

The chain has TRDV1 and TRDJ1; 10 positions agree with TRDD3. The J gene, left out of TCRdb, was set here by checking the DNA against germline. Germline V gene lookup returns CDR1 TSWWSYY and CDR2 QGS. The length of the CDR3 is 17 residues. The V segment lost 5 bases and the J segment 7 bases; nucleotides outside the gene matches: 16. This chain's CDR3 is CALGPREGGYASGKLIF. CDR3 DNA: TGTGCTCTTGGGCCCCGAGAAGGGGGATACGCGTCTGGTAAACTCATCTTT.

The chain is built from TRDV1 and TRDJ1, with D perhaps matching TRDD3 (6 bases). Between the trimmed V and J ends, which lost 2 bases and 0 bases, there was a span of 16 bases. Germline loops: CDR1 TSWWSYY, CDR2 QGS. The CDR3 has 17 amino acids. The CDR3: CALGELGGGQYTDKLIF. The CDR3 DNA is TGTGCTCTTGGGGAATTGGGCGGGGGACAATACACCGATAAACTCATCTTT.

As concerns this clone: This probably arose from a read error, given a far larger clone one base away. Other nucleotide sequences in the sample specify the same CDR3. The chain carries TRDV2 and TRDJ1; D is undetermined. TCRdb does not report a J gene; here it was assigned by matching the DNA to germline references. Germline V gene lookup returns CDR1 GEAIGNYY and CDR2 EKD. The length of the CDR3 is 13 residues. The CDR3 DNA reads TGTGCCTGCGACACCGCCGAGGGCGATAAACTCATCTTT. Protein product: CACDTAEGDKLIF.

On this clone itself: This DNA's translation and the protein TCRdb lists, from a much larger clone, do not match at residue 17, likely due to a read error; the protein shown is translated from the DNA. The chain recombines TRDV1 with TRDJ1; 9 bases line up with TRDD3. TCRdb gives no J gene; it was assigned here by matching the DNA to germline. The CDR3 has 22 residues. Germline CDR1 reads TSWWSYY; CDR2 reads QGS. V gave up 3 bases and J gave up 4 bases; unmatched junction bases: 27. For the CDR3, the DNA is TGTGCTCTTGGGGATGGAATCCTTCTGCCGCAGTACTGGGGGACACTACTCGATAAACTCATCTTT. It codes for CALGDGILLPQYWGTLLDKLIF.

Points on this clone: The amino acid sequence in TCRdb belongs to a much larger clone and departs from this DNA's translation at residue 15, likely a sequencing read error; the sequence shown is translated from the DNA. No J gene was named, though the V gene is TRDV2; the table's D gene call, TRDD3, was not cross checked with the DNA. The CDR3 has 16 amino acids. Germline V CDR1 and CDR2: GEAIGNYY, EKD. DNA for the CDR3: TGTGCCTGTGACACCGTCGGGGGTTCCCTGCCCGATAAACTCACCTTT. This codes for CACDTVGGSLPDKLTF.

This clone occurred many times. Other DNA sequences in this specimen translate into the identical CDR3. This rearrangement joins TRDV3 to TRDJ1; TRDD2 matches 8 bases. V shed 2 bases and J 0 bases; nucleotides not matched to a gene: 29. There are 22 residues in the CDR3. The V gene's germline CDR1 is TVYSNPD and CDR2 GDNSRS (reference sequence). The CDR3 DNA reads TGTGCCTTTGTACATCCCGCCTTCCTAAGGGGTGGGGGCCTCGGGTACACCGATAAACTCATCTTT. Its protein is CAFVHPAFLRGGGLGYTDKLIF.

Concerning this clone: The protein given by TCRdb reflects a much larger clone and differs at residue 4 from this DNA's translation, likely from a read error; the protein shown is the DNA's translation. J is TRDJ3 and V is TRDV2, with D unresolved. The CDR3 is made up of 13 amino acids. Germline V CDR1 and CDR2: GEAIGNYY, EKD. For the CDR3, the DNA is TGTGCCTGTGTCACCTGGGACACCCGACAGATGTTTTTC. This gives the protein CACVTWDTRQMFF.

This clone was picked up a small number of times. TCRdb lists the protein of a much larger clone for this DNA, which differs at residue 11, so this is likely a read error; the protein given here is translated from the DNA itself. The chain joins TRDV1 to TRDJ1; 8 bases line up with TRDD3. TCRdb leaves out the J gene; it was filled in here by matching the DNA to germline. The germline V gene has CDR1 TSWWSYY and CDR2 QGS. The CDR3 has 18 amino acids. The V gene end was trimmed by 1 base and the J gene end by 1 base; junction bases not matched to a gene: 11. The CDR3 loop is CALGEHKYWGVSTDKLIF. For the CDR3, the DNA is TGTGCTCTTGGGGAACATAAGTACTGGGGGGTAAGCACCGATAAACTCATCTTT.

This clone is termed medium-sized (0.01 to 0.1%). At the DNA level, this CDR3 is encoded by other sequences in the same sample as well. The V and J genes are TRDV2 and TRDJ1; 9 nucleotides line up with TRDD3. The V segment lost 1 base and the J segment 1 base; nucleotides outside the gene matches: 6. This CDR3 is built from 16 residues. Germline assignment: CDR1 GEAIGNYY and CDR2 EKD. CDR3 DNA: TGTGCCTGTGACACGCTACTGGGGGAGTTCACCGATAAACTCATCTTT. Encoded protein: CACDTLLGEFTDKLIF.

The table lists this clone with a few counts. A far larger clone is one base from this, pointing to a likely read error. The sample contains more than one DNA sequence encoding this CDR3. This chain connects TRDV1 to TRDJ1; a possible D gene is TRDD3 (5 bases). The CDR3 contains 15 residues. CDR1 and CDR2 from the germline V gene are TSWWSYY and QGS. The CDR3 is CALGEKFDYTDKLIF. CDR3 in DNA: TGCGCTCTTGGGGAAAAGTTCGACTACACCGATAAACTCATCTTT.

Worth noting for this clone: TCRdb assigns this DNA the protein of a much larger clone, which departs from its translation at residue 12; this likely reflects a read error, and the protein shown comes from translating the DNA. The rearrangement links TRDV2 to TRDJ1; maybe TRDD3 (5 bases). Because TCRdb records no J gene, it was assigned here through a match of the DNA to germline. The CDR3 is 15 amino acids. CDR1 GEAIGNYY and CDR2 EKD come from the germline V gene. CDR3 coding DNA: TGTGCCTGTGACGTTCTGGGATTCCACACCGATGAACTCATCTTT. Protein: CACDVLGFHTDELIF.

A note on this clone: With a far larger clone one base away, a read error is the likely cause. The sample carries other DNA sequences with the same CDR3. The CDR3 nucleotides are TGCGCTCTTGGGGAAACCCGGTATTGGGGGATATATTCCCATACCGATAAACTCATCTTT. Its protein product is CALGETRYWGIYSHTDKLIF. The chain has TRDV1 and TRDJ1; 9 bases align to TRDD3. In germline, CDR1 is TSWWSYY, CDR2 QGS. The CDR3 covers 20 residues.

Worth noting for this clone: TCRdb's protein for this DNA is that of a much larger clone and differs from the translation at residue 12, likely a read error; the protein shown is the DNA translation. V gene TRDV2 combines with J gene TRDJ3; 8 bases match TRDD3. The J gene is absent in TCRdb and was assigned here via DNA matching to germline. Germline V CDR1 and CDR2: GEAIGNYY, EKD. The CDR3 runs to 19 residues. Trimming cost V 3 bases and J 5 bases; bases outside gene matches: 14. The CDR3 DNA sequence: TGTGCCTGTGACCTTTACTGGGGGGTGCAATTCCGGGACACCCGACAGATGTTTTTC. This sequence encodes CACDLYWGVQFRDTRQMFF.

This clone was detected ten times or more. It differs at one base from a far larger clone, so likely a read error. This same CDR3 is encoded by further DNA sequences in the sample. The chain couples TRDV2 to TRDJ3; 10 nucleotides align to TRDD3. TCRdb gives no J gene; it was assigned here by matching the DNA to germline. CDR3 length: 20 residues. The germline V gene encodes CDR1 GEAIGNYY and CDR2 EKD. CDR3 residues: CACDTSTGGLYSWDTRQMFF. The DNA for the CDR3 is TGCGCCTGTGACACATCTACTGGGGGATTATACTCCTGGGACACCCGACAGATGTTTTTC.

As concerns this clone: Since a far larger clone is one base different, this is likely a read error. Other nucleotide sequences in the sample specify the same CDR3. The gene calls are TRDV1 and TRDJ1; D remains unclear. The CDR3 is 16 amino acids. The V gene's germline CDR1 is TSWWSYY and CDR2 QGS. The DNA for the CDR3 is TGTGCTCTTGGGGAACTCACCAGGATCCCGACCGATAAGCTCATCTTT. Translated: CALGELTRIPTDKLIF.

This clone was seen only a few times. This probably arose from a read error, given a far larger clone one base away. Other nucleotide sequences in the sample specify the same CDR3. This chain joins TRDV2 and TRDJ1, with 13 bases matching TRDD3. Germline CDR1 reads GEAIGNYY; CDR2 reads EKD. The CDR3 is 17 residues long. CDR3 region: CACDTLLGDTRTDKLIF. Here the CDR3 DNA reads TGTGCCTGTGACACCTTACTGGGGGATACGCGCACCGATAAACTCATCTTC.

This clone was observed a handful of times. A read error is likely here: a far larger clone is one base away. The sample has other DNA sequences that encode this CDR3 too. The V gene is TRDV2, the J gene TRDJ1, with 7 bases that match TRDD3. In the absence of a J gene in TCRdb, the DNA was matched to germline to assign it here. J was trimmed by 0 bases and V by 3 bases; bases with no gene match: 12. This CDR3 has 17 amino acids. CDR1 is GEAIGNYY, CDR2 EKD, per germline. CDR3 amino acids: CACDPVLGGPYTDKLIF. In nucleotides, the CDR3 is TGTGCCTGTGACCCGGTGCTGGGGGGCCCTTACACCGATAAACTCATCTTT.

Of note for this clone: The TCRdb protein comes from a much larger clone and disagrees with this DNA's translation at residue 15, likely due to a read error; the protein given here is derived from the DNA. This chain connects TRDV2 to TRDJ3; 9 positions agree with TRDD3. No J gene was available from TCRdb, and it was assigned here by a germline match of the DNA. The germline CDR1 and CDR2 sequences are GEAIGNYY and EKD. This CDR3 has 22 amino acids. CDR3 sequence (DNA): TGTGCCTGTGACTTTCGCCCTCTCTGGGGGATCTCAAGCTCCCGGGACACCCGACAGATGTTTTTC. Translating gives CACDFRPLWGISSSRDTRQMFF.

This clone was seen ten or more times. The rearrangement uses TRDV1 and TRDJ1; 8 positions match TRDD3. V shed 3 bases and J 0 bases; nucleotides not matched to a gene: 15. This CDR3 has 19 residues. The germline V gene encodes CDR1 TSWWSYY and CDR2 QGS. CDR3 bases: TGTGCTCTTGGGGACCGAACAACCATCTGGGGGACCTACACCGATAAACTCATCTTT. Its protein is CALGDRTTIWGTYTDKLIF.